This T cell receptor (beta chain) was identified in a study of cytomegalovirus exposure and HLA in healthy donors. Remarks on this clone: Additional DNA sequences in this sample encode the identical CDR3.

Vbeta (60) and Jbeta (13) primers were used in the PCR. Libraries were prepared by immunoSEQ multiplex PCR; TCRdb keeps only in-frame clonotypes and omits some of them. The data show about 150,000 clones, 70% to 85% seen once. CDR1 MDHEN and CDR2 SYDVKM come from the germline V gene. After removal of 6 bases from V and 4 bases from J, the junction contained 1 base not matched to a gene. This CDR3 is built from 13 residues. The specimen sequenced was PBMCs. The gene calls are TRBV28 and TRBJ2-7; 12 bases are a match to TRBD1. The source of this sequence is a man aged 25 to 40 in good health and CMV-seronegative. This CDR3 is CASRGQGAYEQYF. The CDR3 nucleotides read TGTGCCAGCAGGGGACAGGGGGCTTACGAGCAGTACTTC.